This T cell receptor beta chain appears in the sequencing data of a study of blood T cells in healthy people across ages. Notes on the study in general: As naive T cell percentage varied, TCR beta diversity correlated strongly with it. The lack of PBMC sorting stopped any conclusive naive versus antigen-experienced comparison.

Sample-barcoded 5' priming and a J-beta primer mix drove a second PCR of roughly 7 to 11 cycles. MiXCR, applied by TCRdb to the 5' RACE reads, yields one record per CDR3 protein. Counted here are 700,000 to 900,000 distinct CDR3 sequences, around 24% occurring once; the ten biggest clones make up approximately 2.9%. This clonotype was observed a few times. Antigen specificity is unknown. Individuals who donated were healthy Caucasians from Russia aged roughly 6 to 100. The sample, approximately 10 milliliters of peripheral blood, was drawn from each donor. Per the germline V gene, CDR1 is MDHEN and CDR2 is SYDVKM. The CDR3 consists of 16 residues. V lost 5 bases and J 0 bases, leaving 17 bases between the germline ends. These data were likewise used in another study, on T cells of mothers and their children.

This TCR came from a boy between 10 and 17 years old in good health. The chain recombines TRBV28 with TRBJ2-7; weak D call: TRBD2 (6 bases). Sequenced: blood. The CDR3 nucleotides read TGTGCCAGCAGTCCCTCCGTGGGGGGAAGCTCCTACGAGCAGTACTTC. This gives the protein CASSPSVGGSSYEQYF.